The TCR beta chain described here comes from a study of cytomegalovirus exposure and HLA in healthy donors. Primers: 60 Vbeta forward and 13 Jbeta reverse. Sequenced by immunoSEQ multiplex PCR; TCRdb stores in-frame clones only, minus some. Of roughly 230,000 clones detected, around 80% appear once; the ten largest clones hold approximately 0.47%. Germline V lookup: CDR1 MNHNY, CDR2 SVGAGI (reference sequence). V shed 6 bases, J shed 7 bases, and the junction held 7 bases outside the gene matches. CDR3 size: 13 residues. This rearrangement joins TRBV6-6 to TRBJ1-1; 8 bases align to TRBD1. The clonotype was recovered from a boy younger than 18 in good health and CMV-seronegative. Specimen: PBMCs. The chain's CDR3 is CASSRQGQDEAFF. DNA for the CDR3: TGTGCCAGCAGCCGCCAGGGACAGGATGAAGCTTTCTTT.